This TCR beta chain emerged from a study of breast tumors, draining lymph nodes, adjacent tissues (TCRdb year 2016). Concerning the study at large: Breast cancer patients provided tumor, adjacent nontumor tissue and axillary lymph nodes, and the study compared the TCR beta repertoires across these three sources. In human breast cancer, the study set out to evaluate how tumor, surrounding tissue and draining lymph node repertoires relate to one another and whether T cells may move between these sites. The study at large found these results: The data were considered consistent with most tumor T cells being derived from the lymph node and subsequently expanding within tumor tissue. In luminal-like breast cancer, tumor and nontumor tissue repertoires resembled each other significantly more than in basal-like breast cancer. T-cell repertoire diversity in tumors was found to be lower than in lymph nodes but higher than in nontumor tissue, and preferential V and J gene usage was observed. The conclusion that tumor T cells originate in lymph nodes was presented as consistent with a hypothesis rather than as directly demonstrated.

These reads were obtained on an Illumina HiSeq 2000. TCR beta chain libraries were generated through multiplex PCR amplification. The amplified TCR beta chain products were analyzed by high-throughput sequencing. The raw public data were reprocessed by TCRdb itself: fastp quality trimming at Q25, MiXCR clonotype calling, in-frame beta chains only. Entries that share a CDR3 protein sequence are merged under the most common genes and DNA. This sample lists about 12,000 distinct CDR3 sequences; 53% were detected once. 36% of the sample is in the top ten clones. The table lists this clonotype with a few counts. No cognate antigen has been identified for it. Per-base quality was not reported, and no clone a single base away is much larger than it. CDR1 and CDR2 are read off the germline V gene (reference sequence) as MNHNY and SVGAGI. V lost 10 bases and J lost 0 bases; the stretch between them is 13 bases long. From the cysteine up to the phenylalanine, the CDR3 has a length of 13 residues. This entry keeps only the CDR3 DNA: 39 bases, framed from base 1.

The chain links TRBV6-6 with TRBJ2-7; perhaps TRBD2 is the D gene, with 5 bases matching. Sequenced material: breast tumor tissue. The origin of this receptor is a female donor with breast cancer. Some clones in this sample may be carry-over from other donors' samples. The base sequence is TGTGCCACCCTACAAACTAGCTCCTACGAGCAGTACTTC. This translates into CATLQTSSYEQYF.